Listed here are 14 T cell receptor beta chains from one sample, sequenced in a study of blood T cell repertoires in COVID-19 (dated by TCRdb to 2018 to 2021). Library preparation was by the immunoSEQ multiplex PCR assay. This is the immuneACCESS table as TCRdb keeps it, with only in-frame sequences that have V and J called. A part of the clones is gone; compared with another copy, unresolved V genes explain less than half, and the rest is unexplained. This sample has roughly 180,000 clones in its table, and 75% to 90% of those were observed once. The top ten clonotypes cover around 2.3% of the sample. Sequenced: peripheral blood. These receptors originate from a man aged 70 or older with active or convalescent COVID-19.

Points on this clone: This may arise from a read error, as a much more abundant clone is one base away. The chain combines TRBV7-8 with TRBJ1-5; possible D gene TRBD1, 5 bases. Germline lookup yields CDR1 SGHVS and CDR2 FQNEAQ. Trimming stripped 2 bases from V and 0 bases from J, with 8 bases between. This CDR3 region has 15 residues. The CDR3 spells CASSLLGGSNQPQHF. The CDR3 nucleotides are TGTGCCAGCAGCTTATTGGGGGGTAGCAATCAGCCCCAGCATTTT.

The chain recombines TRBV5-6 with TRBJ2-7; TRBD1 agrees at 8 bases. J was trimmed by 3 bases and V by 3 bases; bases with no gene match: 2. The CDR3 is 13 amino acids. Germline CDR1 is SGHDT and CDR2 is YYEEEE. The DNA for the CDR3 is TGTGCCAGCAGCTATGGACAGGGCTACGAGCAGTACTTC. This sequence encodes CASSYGQGYEQYF.

The CDR3 loop reads CASSQLAGVAGSYEQYF. CDR3 coding DNA: TGTGCCAGCTCTCAACTCGCAGGGGTAGCGGGTTCCTACGAGCAGTACTTC. The rearrangement links TRBV18 to TRBJ2-7; weak D call: TRBD2 (7 bases). The CDR3 has 17 amino acids. Trimming took 6 bases from V and 1 from J, leaving 22 bases between them. The V gene's germline CDR1 is KGHSH and CDR2 LQKENI.

For the CDR3, the DNA is TGCGCCAGCAGCTTGGCCGGGAACAATGAGCAGTTCTTC. Translating it yields CASSLAGNNEQFF. The V gene is TRBV5-1, the J gene TRBJ2-1; perhaps TRBD2 as D (5 bases). The CDR3 totals 13 residues. V was clipped by 0 bases and J by 5 bases, with 6 bases between them. Germline V lookup: CDR1 SGHRS, CDR2 YFSETQ.

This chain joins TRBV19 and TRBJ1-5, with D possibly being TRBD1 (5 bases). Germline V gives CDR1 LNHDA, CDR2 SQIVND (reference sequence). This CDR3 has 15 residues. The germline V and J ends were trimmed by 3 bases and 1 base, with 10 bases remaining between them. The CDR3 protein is CASSIAGISNQPQHF. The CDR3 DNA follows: TGTGCCAGTAGTATTGCAGGGATCAGCAATCAGCCCCAGCATTTT.

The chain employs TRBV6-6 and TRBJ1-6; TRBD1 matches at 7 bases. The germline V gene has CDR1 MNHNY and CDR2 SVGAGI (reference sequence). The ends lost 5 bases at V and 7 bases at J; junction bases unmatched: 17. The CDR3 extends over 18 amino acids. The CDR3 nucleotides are TGTGCCAGCAGTCTCCTCGCGCGACAGGGTAACCTCAATTCACCCCTCCACTTT. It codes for CASSLLARQGNLNSPLHF.

The CDR3 region has the DNA TGTGCCAGCAGCGCCCAGACAGGCGCTGGAAACACCATATATTTT. Amino acids: CASSAQTGAGNTIYF. The V call is TRBV11-3, the J call TRBJ1-3; D may be TRBD1 (6 bases). Per germline, CDR1 SGHNT and CDR2 YENEEA. V was clipped by 5 bases and J by 2 bases, with 13 bases between them. This CDR3 has 15 residues.

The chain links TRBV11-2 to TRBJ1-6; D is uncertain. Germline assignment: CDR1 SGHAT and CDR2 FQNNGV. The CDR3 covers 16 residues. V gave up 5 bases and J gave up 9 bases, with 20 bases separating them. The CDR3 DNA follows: TGTGCCAGCAGCCCGAAAATCGACACTTTTGGTTCACCCCTCCACTTT. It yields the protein CASSPKIDTFGSPLHF.

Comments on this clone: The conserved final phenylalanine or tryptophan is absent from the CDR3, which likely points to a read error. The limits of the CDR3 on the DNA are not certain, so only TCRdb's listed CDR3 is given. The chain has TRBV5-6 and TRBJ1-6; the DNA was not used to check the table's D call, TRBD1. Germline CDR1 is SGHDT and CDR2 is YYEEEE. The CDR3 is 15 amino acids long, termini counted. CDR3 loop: CASSRTGQSGVLYWD.

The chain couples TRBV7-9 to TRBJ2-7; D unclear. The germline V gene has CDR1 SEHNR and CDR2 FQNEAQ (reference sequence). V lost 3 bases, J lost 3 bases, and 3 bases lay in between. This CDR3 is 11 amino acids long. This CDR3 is CASSFSYEQYF. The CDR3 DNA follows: TGTGCCAGCAGCTTTAGCTACGAGCAGTACTTC.

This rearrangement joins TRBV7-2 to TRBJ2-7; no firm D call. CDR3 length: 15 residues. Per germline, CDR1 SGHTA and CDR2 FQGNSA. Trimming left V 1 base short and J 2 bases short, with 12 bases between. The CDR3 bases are TGTGCCAGCAGCTTAGGATTGGGCAGCCCCTACGAGCAGTACTTC. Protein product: CASSLGLGSPYEQYF.

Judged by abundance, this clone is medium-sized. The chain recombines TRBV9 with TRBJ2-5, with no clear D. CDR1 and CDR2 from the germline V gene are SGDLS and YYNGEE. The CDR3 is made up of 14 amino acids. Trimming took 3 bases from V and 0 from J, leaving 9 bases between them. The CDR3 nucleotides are TGTGCCAGCAGCGATCCCGCGTACCAAGAGACCCAGTACTTC. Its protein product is CASSDPAYQETQYF. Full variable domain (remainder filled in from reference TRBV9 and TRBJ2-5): DSGVTQTPKHLITATGQRVTLRCSPRSGDLSVYWYQQSLDQGLQFLIQYYNGEERAKGNILERFSAQQFPDLHSELNLSSLELGDSALYFCASSDPAYQETQYFGPGTRLLVL.

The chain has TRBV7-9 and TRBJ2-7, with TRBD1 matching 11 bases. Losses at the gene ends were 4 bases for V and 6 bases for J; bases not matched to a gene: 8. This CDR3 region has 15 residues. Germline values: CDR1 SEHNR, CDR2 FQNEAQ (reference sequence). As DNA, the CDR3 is TGTGCCAGCAGCTCCCCGGGACAGGGGGGGTCCGAGCAGTACTTC. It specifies CASSSPGQGGSEQYF.

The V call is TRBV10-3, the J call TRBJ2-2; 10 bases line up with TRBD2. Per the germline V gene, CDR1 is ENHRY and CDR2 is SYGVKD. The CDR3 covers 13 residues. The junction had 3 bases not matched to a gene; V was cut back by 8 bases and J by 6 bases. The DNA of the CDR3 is TGTGCCATCGGGACTAGCGAGGCCGGGGAGCTGTTTTTT. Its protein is CAIGTSEAGELFF.